This TCR beta chain was identified in a study of T cells after yellow fever vaccination. Study-wide context: SMART-Seq v4 Ultra Low Input handled preparation of low-cell-number fractions. Findings of the study overall: Although most clonotypes did not, a small share appeared in both CD4 and CD8 compartments. Booster sampling recovered most clones from primary vaccination (approximately 96% CD4, 80% to 90% CD8).

This clonotype appeared a few times. The antigen remains unidentified. The CDR3 is 18 amino acids. MiXCR, run by TCRdb on the 5' RACE reads, gives a single entry per CDR3 protein. The sample carries about 30,000 distinct CDR3 sequences, 3.5% to 5% recorded once. The chain carries TRBV12-2 and TRBJ2-2; the listed D gene, TRBD2, was not tested against the DNA. TRBV12-2 is recorded as a pseudogene. The TCR sequence derives from a man under 40 who received the YFV17D yellow fever vaccine. The sequencing used CD8+ T cells sorted from PBMCs, collected 5 days after the yellow fever booster vaccination. The CDR3 is CASRRLTSGRLHAGELFF. The CDR3 DNA is TGTGCAAGTCGCCGGTTAACTAGCGGGAGGTTACACGCCGGGGAGCTGTTTTTT.